The sequence of this T cell receptor (beta chain) was determined in a study of blood T cell repertoires in COVID-19. As for the study in general: T cells, B-cell-depleted T cells, or PBMCs provided the cDNA or gDNA that served as material.

The assay was immunoSEQ multiplex PCR, and TCRdb's table has in-frame clones only and misses some. Among approximately 120,000 clones listed, 84% were seen once. Germline loops: CDR1 SGHVS, CDR2 FQNEAQ. This CDR3 contains 14 residues. Trimming pared 4 bases from V and 4 bases from J, leaving 13 bases between. This chain uses TRBV7-8 with TRBJ1-1; D unclear. The sequencing sample was made of peripheral blood. This clonotype was sampled from a human donor in a cohort sampled during active COVID-19. The CDR3 nucleotides read TGTGCCAGCAGCTCCGGCCTCCGGGGCACTGAAGCTTTCTTT. Translated: CASSSGLRGTEAFF. Full variable domain (remainder filled in from reference TRBV7-8 and TRBJ1-1): GAGVSQSPRYKVAKRGQDVALRCDPISGHVSLFWYQQALGQGPEFLTYFQNEAQLDKSGLPSDRFFAERPEGSVSTLKIQRTQQEDSAVYLCASSSGLRGTEAFFGQGTRLTVV.